This T cell receptor (beta chain) is drawn from a study of PD-1 blockade in mismatch repair-deficient tumors. The repertoire was sequenced with immunoSEQ multiplex PCR; TCRdb's copy has only in-frame clones and lacks some. Of under 95,000 clones in the sample, around 85% were seen once. Mismatch repair deficiency was confirmed in all patients, by PCR or immunohistochemistry. TCR sequencing covered a few patients who responded to pembrolizumab. This CDR3 has 14 amino acids. Germline lookup yields CDR1 MNHNS and CDR2 SASEGT. The V end was cut by 6 bases, the J end by 3 bases, with 12 bases between. This receptor was identified in an adult with mismatch repair-deficient cancer. The material sequenced was peripheral blood, taken 12 weeks after starting pembrolizumab. The chain uses TRBV6-1 and TRBJ1-5; unclear D gene. As DNA, the CDR3 is TGTGCCAGCAGCCGTAACTTCGACAATCAGCCCCAGCATTTT. Residues: CASSRNFDNQPQHF.